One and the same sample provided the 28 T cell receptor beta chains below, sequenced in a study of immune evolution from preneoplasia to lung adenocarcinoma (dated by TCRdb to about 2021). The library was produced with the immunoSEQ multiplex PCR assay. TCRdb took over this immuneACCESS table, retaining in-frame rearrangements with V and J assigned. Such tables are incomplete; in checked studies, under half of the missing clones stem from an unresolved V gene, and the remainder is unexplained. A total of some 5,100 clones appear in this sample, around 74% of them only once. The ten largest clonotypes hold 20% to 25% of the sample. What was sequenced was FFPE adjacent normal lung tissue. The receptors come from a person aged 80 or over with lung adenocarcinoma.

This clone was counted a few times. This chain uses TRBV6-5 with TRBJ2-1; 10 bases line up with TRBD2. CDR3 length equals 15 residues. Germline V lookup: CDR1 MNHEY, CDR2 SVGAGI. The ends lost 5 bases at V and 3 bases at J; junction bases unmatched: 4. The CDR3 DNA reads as TGTGCCAGCAGTCAGACTAGCGGGTTCTACAATGAGCAGTTCTTC. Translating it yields CASSQTSGFYNEQFF.

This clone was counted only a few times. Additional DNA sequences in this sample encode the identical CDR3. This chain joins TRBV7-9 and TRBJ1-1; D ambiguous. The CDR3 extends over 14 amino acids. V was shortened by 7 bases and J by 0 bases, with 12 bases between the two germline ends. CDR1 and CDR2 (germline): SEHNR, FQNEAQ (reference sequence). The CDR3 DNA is TGTGCCAGCAACTTGGGCGGCATGAACACTGAAGCTTTCTTT. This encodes CASNLGGMNTEAFF.

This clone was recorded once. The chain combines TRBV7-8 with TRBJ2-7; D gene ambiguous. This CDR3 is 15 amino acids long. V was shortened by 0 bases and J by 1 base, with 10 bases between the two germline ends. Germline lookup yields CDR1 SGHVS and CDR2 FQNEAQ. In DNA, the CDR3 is TGTGCCAGCAGCTTAGCGGGCCTATTATCCTACGAGCAGTACTTC. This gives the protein CASSLAGLLSYEQYF.

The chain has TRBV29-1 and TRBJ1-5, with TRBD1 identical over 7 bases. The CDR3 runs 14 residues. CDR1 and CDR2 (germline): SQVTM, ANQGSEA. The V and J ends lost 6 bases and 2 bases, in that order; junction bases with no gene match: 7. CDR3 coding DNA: TGCAGCGTGCGAGGGGGCCCGGGCAATCAGCCCCAGCATTTT. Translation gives CSVRGGPGNQPQHF.

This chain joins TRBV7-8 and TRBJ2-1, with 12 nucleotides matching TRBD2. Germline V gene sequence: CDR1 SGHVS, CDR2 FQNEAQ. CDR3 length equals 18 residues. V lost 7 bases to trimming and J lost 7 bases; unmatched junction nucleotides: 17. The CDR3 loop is CASTPRWGPSGGGNEQFF. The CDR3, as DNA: TGTGCCAGCACCCCACGCTGGGGGCCTAGCGGGGGGGGTAATGAGCAGTTCTTC.

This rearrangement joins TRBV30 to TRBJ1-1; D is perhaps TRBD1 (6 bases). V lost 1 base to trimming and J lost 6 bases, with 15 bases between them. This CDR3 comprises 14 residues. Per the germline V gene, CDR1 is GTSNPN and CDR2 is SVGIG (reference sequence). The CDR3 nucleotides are TGTGCCTGGAGTGCTAGGGACAAACCCTCTGAAGCTTTCTTT. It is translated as CAWSARDKPSEAFF.

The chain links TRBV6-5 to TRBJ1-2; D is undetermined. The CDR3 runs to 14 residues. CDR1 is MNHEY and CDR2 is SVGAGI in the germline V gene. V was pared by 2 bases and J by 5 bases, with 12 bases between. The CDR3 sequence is CASSYRGALYGYTF. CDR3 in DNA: TGTGCCAGCAGTTACCGGGGTGCACTGTATGGCTACACCTTC.

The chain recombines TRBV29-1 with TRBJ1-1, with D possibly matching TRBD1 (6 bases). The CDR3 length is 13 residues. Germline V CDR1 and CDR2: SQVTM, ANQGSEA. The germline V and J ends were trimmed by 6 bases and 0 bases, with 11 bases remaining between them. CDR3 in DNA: TGCAGCGTAGGACAGCGGCTGAACACTGAAGCTTTCTTT. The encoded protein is CSVGQRLNTEAFF.

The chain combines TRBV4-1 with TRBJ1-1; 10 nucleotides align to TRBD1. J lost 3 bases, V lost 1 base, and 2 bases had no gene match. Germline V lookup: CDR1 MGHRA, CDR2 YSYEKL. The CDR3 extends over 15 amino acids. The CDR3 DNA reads TGCGCCAGCAGCCAAGGAGGGACAGGGGACACTGAAGCTTTCTTT. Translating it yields CASSQGGTGDTEAFF.

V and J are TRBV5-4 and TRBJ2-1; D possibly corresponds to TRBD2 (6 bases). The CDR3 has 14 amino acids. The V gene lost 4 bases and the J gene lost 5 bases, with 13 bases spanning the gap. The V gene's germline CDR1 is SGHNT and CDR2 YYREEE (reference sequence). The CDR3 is CASSPAGTHNEQFF. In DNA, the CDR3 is TGTGCCAGCAGCCCGGCAGGGACTCACAATGAGCAGTTCTTC.

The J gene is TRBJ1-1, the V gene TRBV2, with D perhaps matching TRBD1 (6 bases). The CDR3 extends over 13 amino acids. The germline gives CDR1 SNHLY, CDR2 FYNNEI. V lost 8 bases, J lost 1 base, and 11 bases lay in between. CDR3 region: CASGGRGNTEAFF. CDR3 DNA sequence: TGTGCCAGCGGGGGCCGAGGGAACACTGAAGCTTTCTTT. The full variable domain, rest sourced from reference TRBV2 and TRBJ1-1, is EPEVTQTPSHQVTQMGQEVILRCVPISNHLYFYWYRQILGQKVEFLVSFYNNEISEKSEIFDDQFSVERPDGSNFTLKIRSTKLEDSAMYFCASGGRGNTEAFFGQGTRLTVV.

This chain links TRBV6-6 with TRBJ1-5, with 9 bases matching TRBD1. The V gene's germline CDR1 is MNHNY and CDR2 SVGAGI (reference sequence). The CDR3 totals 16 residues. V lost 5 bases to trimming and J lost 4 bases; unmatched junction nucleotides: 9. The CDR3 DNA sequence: TGTGCCAGCAGTCGGGACAGGGTGATTGGGAATCAGCCCCAGCATTTT. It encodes CASSRDRVIGNQPQHF.

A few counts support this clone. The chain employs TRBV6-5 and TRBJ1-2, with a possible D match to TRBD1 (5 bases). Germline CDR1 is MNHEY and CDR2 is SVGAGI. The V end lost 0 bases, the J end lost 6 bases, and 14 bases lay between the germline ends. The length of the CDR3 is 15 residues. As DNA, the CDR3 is TGTGCCAGCAGTTACTCGGCAGGGATTTCGGATGGCTACACCTTC. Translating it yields CASSYSAGISDGYTF.

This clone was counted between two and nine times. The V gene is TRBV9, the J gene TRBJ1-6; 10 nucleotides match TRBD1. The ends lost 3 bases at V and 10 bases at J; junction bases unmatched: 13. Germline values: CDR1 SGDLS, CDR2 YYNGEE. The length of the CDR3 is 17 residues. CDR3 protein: CASSARGGTGVGSPLHF. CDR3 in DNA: TGTGCCAGCAGCGCCCGAGGCGGGACAGGGGTTGGGTCACCCCTCCACTTT.

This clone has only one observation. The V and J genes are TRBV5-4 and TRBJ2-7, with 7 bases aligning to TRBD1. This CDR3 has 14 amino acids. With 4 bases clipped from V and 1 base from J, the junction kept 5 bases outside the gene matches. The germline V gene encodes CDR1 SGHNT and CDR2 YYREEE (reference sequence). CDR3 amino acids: CASSKDRSSYEQYF. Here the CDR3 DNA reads TGTGCCAGCAGCAAGGACAGGTCTTCCTACGAGCAGTACTTC.

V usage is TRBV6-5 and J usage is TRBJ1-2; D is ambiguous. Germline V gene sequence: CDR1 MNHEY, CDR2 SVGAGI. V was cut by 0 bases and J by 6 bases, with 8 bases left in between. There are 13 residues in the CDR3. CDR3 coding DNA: TGTGCCAGCAGTTACTCGGTAGGGCATGGCTACACCTTC. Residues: CASSYSVGHGYTF.

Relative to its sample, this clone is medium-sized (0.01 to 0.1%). CDR3 DNA sequence: TGTGCCAGCAGCTTGGAGATACGCCCCGGCGGGACCGGGGAGCTGTTTTTT. Translation gives CASSLEIRPGGTGELFF. The chain links TRBV5-6 to TRBJ2-2; a possible D gene is TRBD2 (5 bases). V dropped 0 bases and J dropped 5 bases, with 17 bases sitting between them. The CDR3 covers 17 residues. The germline CDR1 and CDR2 sequences are SGHDT and YYEEEE. Based on the CDR3 plus reference TRBV5-6 and TRBJ2-2, the full variable domain is DAGVTQSPTHLIKTRGQQVTLRCSPKSGHDTVSWYQQALGQGPQFIFQYYEEEERQRGNFPDRFSGHQFPNYSSELNVNALLLGDSALYLCASSLEIRPGGTGELFFGEGSRLTVL.

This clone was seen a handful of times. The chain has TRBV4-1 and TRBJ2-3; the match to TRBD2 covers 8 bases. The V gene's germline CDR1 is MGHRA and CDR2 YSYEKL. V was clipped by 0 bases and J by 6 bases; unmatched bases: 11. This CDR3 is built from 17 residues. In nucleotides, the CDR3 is TGCGCCAGCAGCCAAGATATCCCGGGGACTAGTGGGGATACGCAGTATTTT. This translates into CASSQDIPGTSGDTQYF.

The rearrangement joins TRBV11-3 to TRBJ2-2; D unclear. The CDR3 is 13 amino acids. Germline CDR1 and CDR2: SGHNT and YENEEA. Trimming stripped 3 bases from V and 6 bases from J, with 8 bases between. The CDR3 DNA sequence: TGTGCCAGCAGCTTTATGACCGCCGGGGAGCTGTTTTTT. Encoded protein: CASSFMTAGELFF.

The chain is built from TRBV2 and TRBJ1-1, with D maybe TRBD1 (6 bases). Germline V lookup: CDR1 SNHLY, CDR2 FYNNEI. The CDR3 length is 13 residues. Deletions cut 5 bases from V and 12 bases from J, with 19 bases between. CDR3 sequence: CASSRGQASRTFF. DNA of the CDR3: TGTGCCAGCAGTCGGGGGCAAGCCAGTAGGACTTTCTTT.

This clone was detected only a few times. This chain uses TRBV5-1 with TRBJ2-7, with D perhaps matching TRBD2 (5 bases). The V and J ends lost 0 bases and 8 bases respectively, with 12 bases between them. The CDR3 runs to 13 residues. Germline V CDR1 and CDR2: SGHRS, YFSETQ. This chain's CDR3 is CASSLAGGGKQYF. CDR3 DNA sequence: TGCGCCAGCAGCTTGGCCGGAGGTGGGAAGCAGTACTTC. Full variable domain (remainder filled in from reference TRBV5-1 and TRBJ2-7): KAGVTQTPRYLIKTRGQQVTLSCSPISGHRSVSWYQQTPGQGLQFLFEYFSETQRNKGNFPGRFSGRQFSNSRSEMNVSTLELGDSALYLCASSLAGGGKQYFGPGTRLTVT.

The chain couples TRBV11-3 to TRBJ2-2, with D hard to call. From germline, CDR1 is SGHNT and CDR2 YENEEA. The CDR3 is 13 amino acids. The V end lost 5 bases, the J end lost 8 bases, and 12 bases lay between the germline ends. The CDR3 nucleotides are TGTGCCAGCAGCACATCCACTGTGGGGGAGCTGTTTTTT. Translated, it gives CASSTSTVGELFF.

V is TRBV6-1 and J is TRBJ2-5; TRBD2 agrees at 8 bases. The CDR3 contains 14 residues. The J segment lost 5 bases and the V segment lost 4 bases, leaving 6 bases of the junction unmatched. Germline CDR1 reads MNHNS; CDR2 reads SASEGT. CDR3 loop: CASSAGGWLETQYF. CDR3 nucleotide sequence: TGTGCCAGCAGTGCGGGGGGGTGGTTGGAGACCCAGTACTTC.

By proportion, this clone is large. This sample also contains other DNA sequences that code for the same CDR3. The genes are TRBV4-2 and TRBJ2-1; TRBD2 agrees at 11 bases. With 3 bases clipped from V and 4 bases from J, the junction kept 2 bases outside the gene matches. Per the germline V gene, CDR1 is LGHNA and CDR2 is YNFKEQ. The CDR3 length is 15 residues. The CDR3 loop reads CASSQGLADYNEQFF. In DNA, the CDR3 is TGTGCCAGCAGCCAGGGACTAGCGGATTACAATGAGCAGTTCTTC.

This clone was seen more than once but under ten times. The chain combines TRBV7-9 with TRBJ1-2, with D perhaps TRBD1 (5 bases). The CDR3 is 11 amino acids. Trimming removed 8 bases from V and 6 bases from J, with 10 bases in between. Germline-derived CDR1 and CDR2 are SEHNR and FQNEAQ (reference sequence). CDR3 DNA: TGTGCCAGCGGGACTATCCATGGCTACACCTTC. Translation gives CASGTIHGYTF.

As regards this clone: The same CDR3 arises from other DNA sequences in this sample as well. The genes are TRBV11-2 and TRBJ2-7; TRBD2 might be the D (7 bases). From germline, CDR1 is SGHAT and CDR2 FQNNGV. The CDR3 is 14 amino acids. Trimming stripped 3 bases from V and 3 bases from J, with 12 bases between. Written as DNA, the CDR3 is TGTGCCAGCAGCTTGAGGGGGGGTCGCTACGAGCAGTACTTC. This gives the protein CASSLRGGRYEQYF.

The CDR3: CASSLGGNGYTF. CDR3 coding DNA: TGTGCCAGCAGCTTAGGTGGGAATGGCTACACCTTC. The chain couples TRBV7-9 to TRBJ1-2; D gene uncertain. CDR3 size: 12 residues. In germline, CDR1 is SEHNR, CDR2 FQNEAQ (reference sequence). Trimming stripped 1 base from V and 6 bases from J, with 6 bases between.

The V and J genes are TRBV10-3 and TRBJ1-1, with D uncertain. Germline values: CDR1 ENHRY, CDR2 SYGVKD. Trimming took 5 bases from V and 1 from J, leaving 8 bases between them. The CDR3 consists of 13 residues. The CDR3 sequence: CAISNHRNTEAFF. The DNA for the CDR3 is TGTGCCATCAGTAATCACAGGAACACTGAAGCTTTCTTT.